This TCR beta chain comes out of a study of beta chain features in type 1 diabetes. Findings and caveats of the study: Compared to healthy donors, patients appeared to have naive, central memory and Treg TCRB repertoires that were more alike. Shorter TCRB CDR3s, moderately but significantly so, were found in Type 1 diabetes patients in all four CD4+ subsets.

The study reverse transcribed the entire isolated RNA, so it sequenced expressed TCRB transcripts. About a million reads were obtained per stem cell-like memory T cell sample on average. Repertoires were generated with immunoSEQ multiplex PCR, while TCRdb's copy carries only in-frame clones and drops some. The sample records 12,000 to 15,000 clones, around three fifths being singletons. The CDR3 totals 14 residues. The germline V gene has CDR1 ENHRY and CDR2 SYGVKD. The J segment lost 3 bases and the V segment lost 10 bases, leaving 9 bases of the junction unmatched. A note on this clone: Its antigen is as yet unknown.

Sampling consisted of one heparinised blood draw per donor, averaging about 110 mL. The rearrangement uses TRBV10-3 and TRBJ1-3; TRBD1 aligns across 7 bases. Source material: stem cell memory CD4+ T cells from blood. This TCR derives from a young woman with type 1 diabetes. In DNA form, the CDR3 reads TGTGCCACGGATAGACAGGGTGTTGGAAACACCATATATTTT. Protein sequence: CATDRQGVGNTIYF.